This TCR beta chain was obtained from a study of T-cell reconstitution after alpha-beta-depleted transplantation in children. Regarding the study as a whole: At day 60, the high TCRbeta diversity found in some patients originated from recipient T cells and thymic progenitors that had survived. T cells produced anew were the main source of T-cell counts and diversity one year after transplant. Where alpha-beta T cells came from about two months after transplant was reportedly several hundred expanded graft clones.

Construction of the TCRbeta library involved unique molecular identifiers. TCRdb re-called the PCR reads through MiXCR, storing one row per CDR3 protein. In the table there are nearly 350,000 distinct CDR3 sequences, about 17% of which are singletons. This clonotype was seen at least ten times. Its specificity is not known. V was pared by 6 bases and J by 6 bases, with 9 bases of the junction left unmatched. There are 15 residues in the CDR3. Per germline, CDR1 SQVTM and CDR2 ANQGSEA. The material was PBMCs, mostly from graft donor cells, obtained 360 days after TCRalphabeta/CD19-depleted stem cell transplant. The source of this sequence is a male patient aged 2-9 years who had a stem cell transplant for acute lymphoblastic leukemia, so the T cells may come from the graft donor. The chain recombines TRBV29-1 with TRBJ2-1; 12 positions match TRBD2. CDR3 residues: CSVRTGTSGLNEQFF. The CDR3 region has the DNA TGCAGCGTCCGGACCGGGACTAGCGGGCTCAATGAGCAGTTCTTC.